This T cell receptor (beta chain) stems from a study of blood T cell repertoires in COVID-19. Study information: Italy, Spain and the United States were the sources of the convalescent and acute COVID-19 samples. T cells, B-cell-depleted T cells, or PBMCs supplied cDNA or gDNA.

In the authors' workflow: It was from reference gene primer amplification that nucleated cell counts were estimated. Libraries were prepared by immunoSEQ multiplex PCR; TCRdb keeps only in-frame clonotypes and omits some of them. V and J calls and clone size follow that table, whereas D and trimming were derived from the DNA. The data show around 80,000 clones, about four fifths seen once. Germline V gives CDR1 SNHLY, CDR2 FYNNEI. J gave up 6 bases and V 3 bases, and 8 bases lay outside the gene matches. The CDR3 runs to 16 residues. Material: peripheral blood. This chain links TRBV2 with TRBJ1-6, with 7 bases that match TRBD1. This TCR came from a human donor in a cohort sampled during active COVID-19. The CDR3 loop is CASSEDLQGRNSPLHF. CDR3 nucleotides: TGTGCCAGCAGTGAGGACCTACAGGGGCGTAATTCACCCCTCCACTTT.